The rows below give T cell receptor beta chains drawn from one sample of a study of shared clonotypes between healthy human individuals. Using immunoSEQ multiplex PCR, the repertoire was profiled, and TCRdb retains in-frame clones only, with some absent. The data hold about 2 million clones, with about 94% observed a single time. Sample: naive CD8+ T cells sorted from blood. The origin of the receptors is a man aged 18 to 35 in good health. CDR3s include the opening cysteine and the closing phenylalanine or tryptophan. D genes are given only for firm matches.

CDR3aa: CASSGGGGKRTDTQYF
j_gene: TRBJ2-3
d_gene: .
v_gene: TRBV7-9

CDR3aa: CASDVRGGPQETQYF
j_gene: TRBJ2-5
d_gene: .
v_gene: TRBV21-1

CDR3aa: CASSQDPQGARELFF
j_gene: TRBJ2-2
d_gene: TRBD1
v_gene: TRBV4-1

CDR3aa: CASSLEGAETQYF
j_gene: TRBJ2-5
d_gene: .
v_gene: TRBV5-6

CDR3aa: CAWSGLGAETQYF
j_gene: TRBJ2-5
d_gene: .
v_gene: TRBV30

CDR3aa: CASSEGAAYQETQYF
j_gene: TRBJ2-5
d_gene: .
v_gene: TRBV6-1

CDR3aa: CASSLTGGFYNEQFF
j_gene: TRBJ2-1
d_gene: TRBD2
v_gene: TRBV5-1

CDR3aa: CASSRQGGTGELFF
j_gene: TRBJ2-2
d_gene: TRBD1
v_gene: TRBV13

CDR3aa: CAWRRTAYGYTF
j_gene: TRBJ1-2
d_gene: .
v_gene: TRBV30

CDR3aa: CASSPWTGNTGELFF
j_gene: TRBJ2-2
d_gene: TRBD1
v_gene: TRBV4-1

CDR3aa: CASSFRTVTDTQYF
j_gene: TRBJ2-3
d_gene: .
v_gene: TRBV5-1

CDR3aa: CASSEFPAGGPSEQFF
j_gene: TRBJ2-1
d_gene: TRBD2
v_gene: TRBV10-2

CDR3aa: CASSLVSGANTGELFF
j_gene: TRBJ2-2
d_gene: .
v_gene: TRBV11-2

CDR3aa: CASSQYGGGGTDTQYF
j_gene: TRBJ2-3
d_gene: .
v_gene: TRBV4-2

CDR3aa: CASSYRESQETQYF
j_gene: TRBJ2-5
d_gene: .
v_gene: TRBV7-9

CDR3aa: CASSHRVGTEAFF
j_gene: TRBJ1-1
d_gene: .
v_gene: TRBV4-1

CDR3aa: CASSLGLAGAYEQYF
j_gene: TRBJ2-7
d_gene: TRBD2
v_gene: TRBV5-6

CDR3aa: CASSQFQGRNQPQHF
j_gene: TRBJ1-5
d_gene: .
v_gene: TRBV23-1

CDR3aa: CAWSPGGTEAFF
j_gene: TRBJ1-1
d_gene: .
v_gene: TRBV30